This section outlines one T cell receptor beta chain sequence together with its context. This specimen belongs to a study of blood T cell repertoires in COVID-19. Study-wide background: Acute-phase and convalescent COVID-19 samples originated in the United States, Italy and Spain. Sample material is recorded as cDNA or gDNA derived from T cells, B-cell-depleted T cells, or PBMCs.

This CDR3 has 14 amino acids. J gave up 3 bases and V 0 bases, and 2 bases lay outside the gene matches. Germline CDR1 reads SGHRS; CDR2 reads YFSETQ. The method was immunoSEQ multiplex PCR; TCRdb's version includes in-frame clones alone and lacks a portion of them. The profile shows some 180,000 clones, 80% of them singletons. V usage is TRBV5-1 and J usage is TRBJ2-5, with TRBD2 identical over 7 bases. The TCR sequence derives from a man aged 55 to 70 with acute or convalescent COVID-19. Sample: peripheral blood. CDR3: CASSLGGREETQYF. Written as DNA, the CDR3 is TGCGCCAGCAGCTTGGGCGGGAGAGAAGAGACCCAGTACTTC.